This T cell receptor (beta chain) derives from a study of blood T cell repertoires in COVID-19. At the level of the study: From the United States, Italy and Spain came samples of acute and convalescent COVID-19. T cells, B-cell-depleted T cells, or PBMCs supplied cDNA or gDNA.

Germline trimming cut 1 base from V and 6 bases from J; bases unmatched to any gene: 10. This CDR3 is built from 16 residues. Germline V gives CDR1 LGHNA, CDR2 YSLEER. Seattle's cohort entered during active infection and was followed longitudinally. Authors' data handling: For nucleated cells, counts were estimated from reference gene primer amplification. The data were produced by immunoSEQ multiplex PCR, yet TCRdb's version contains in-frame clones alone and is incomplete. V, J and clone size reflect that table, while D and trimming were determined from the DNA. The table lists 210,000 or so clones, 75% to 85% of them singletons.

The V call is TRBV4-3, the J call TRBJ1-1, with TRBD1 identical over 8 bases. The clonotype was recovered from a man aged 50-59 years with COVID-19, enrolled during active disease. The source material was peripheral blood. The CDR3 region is CASSQALRTGSPEAFF. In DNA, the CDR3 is TGCGCCAGCAGCCAAGCCCTGCGGACAGGGAGCCCTGAAGCTTTCTTT.